This passage covers 18 T cell receptor beta chains from one sample sequenced in a study of CD8 T cells in ankylosing spondylitis. TCRdb itself ran the 5' RACE reads through MiXCR, one entry per CDR3 protein. The sample gives under 250,000 distinct CDR3 sequences, roughly 32% of which show up once; about 4.2% is in the top ten. The specimen sequenced was blood, either unsorted or a sorted T cell fraction (not recorded which). Receptor source: a male donor with ankylosing spondylitis or in good health (not recorded which).

The V call is TRBV20-1, the J call TRBJ2-3, with a tentative D call TRBD2 (5 bases). This CDR3 spans 14 amino acids. V was clipped by 5 bases and J by 2 bases, with 14 bases between them. Germline V gene data show CDR1 as DFQATT and CDR2 as SNEGSKA (reference sequence). This CDR3 is CSAPVDFATDTQYF. The CDR3 coding sequence is TGCAGTGCTCCCGTGGACTTTGCCACAGATACGCAGTATTTT.

This chain connects TRBV12-3 or TRBV12-4 to TRBJ1-2; 7 nucleotides agree with TRBD1. The CDR3 sequence is 14 residues long. With V trimmed by 2 bases and J by 5 bases, 5 bases remained unmatched. For the CDR3, the DNA is TGTGCCAGCAGTTTACAGGGGGGAATGTATGGCTACACCTTC. The encoded protein is CASSLQGGMYGYTF.

The CDR3 sequence is CASSFGTKYFQETQYF. In DNA form, the CDR3 reads TGTGCCAGCAGCTTCGGGACGAAGTACTTCCAAGAGACCCAGTACTTC. The chain couples TRBV5-6 to TRBJ2-5; the D gene could be TRBD1 or TRBD2 (5 bases each). Trimming removed 2 bases from V and 1 base from J, with 15 bases in between. CDR1 is SGHDT and CDR2 is YYEEEE in the germline V gene. This CDR3 is 16 amino acids long.

This clonotype was seen ten or more times. The chain has TRBV7-8 and TRBJ2-7; 9 nucleotides line up with TRBD2. Trimming took 5 bases from V and 1 from J; bases not matched to a gene: 9. This CDR3 has 16 amino acids. Germline CDR1 reads SGHVS; CDR2 reads FQNEAQ. For the CDR3, the DNA is TGTGCCAGCAGCCAACGGGCAGCGGGGGGTTCCTACGAGCAGTACTTC. As protein: CASSQRAAGGSYEQYF.

This clonotype came up many times. V usage is TRBV7-4 and J usage is TRBJ2-5; possibly TRBD2 for D (5 bases). The V end was cut by 5 bases, the J end by 5 bases, with 24 bases between. Germline values: CDR1 SGHVT, CDR2 SQSDAQ. The CDR3 loop spans 17 amino acids. CDR3 loop: CASSPRYRLPPGETQYF. CDR3 sequence (DNA): TGTGCCAGCAGCCCCCGATATAGACTACCCCCGGGGGAGACCCAGTACTTC.

The chain recombines TRBV28 with TRBJ1-5; D perhaps matches TRBD1 (6 bases). V gave up 2 bases and J gave up 3 bases, with 8 bases separating them. This CDR3 is built from 14 residues. Germline V lookup: CDR1 MDHEN, CDR2 SYDVKM. CDR3 loop: CASSLNRANQPQHF. The CDR3 DNA is TGTGCCAGCAGTTTAAACAGGGCCAATCAGCCCCAGCATTTT. Based on the CDR3 plus reference TRBV28 and TRBJ1-5, the full variable domain is DVKVTQSSRYLVKRTGEKVFLECVQDMDHENMFWYRQDPGLGLRLIYFSYDVKMKEKGDIPEGYSVSREKKERFSLILESASTNQTSMYLCASSLNRANQPQHFGDGTRLSIL.

The chain joins TRBV5-5 to TRBJ1-2; no clear D gene. This CDR3 spans 14 amino acids. V lost 0 bases and J lost 7, with 13 bases in between. Germline V CDR1 and CDR2: SGHKS, YYEKEE (reference sequence). The DNA of the CDR3 is TGTGCCAGCAGCTTGGAACAAGAGAAGGGTGGCTACACCTTC. As protein: CASSLEQEKGGYTF.

This clonotype was seen more than once but under ten times. The chain joins TRBV12-3 or TRBV12-4 to TRBJ2-7; no reliable D call. This CDR3 spans 13 amino acids. Trimming shortened V by 0 bases and J by 3 bases, and 6 bases separated the two germline ends. The CDR3 DNA reads as TGTGCCAGCAGTTTAGCTACAGACTACGAGCAGTACTTC. Encoded protein: CASSLATDYEQYF.

This clonotype showed up just a few times. The chain has TRBV20-1 and TRBJ2-3; D gene ambiguous. The V gene's germline CDR1 is DFQATT and CDR2 SNEGSKA (reference sequence). Trimming took off 7 bases at V and 5 bases at J, with 10 bases between the two ends. The CDR3 extends over 11 amino acids. CDR3 coding DNA: TGCAGTGAAAGCCCCCAAGATACGCAGTATTTT. The encoded protein is CSESPQDTQYF.

This clonotype occurred a few times. The chain uses TRBV10-3 and TRBJ2-3; weak D call: TRBD2 (5 bases). This CDR3 comprises 15 residues. V was pared by 4 bases and J by 2 bases, with 13 bases between. Germline CDR1 reads ENHRY; CDR2 reads SYGVKD. The DNA of the CDR3 is TGTGCCATCAGTGCGAAACGGGAACACACAGATACGCAGTATTTT. It encodes CAISAKREHTDTQYF.

This sequence joins TRBV10-3 and TRBJ2-3; TRBD1 aligns across 8 bases. The CDR3 is made up of 15 amino acids. Germline loops: CDR1 ENHRY, CDR2 SYGVKD. Unmatched junction bases numbered 0, after V lost 0 bases and J lost 1 base. The CDR3 coding sequence is TGTGCCATCAGTGAGTCGGACAGGGGCACAGATACGCAGTATTTT. This translates into CAISESDRGTDTQYF.

The genes are TRBV12-3 or TRBV12-4 and TRBJ1-3; possible D gene TRBD1, 5 bases. CDR3 length: 18 amino acids. The V and J ends lost 5 bases and 0 bases respectively, with 20 bases between them. The CDR3: CASSLRPRALSSGNTIYF. CDR3 sequence (DNA): TGTGCCAGCAGTCTGCGTCCCAGGGCTCTGAGCTCTGGAAACACCATATATTTT.

This clonotype was counted a few times. The genes are TRBV5-5 and TRBJ1-1; D is unresolved. Trimming shortened V by 1 base and J by 2 bases, and 9 bases separated the two germline ends. There are 14 residues in the CDR3. Germline V lookup: CDR1 SGHKS, CDR2 YYEKEE (reference sequence). The CDR3 DNA follows: TGTGCCAGCAGCTTGACCGGAGACAACACTGAAGCTTTCTTT. Protein sequence: CASSLTGDNTEAFF.

The chain couples TRBV29-1 to TRBJ1-1, with D unclear. Germline values: CDR1 SQVTM, CDR2 ANQGSEA. CDR3 size: 11 residues. Trimming shortened V by 5 bases and J by 6 bases, and 10 bases separated the two germline ends. The CDR3 DNA follows: TGCAGCGTTTATGAGGTCCCTGAAGCTTTCTTT. Protein sequence: CSVYEVPEAFF.

This chain links TRBV5-1 with TRBJ2-1; D is unresolved. CDR3 length: 12 residues. Trimming cost V 0 bases and J 9 bases, with 7 bases left between them. CDR1 SGHRS and CDR2 YFSETQ come from the germline V gene. The CDR3 DNA reads as TGCGCCAGCAGCTTGGAAGGGTTTGAGCAGTTCTTC. It codes for CASSLEGFEQFF.

There are a few counts of this clonotype. The CDR3 is CASSLLGTGELFF. The CDR3 coding sequence is TGTGCCAGCAGTTTATTGGGCACCGGGGAGCTGTTTTTT. V usage is TRBV27 and J usage is TRBJ2-2; D gene unclear. The CDR3 has 13 amino acids. CDR1 MNHEY and CDR2 SMNVEV come from the germline V gene (reference sequence). The V end was cut by 1 base, the J end by 4 bases, with 4 bases between.

V is TRBV29-1 and J is TRBJ2-1, with D possibly matching TRBD2 (6 bases). In germline, CDR1 is SQVTM, CDR2 ANQGSEA. The CDR3 has 14 amino acids. V was shortened by 4 bases and J by 1 base, with 11 bases between the two germline ends. CDR3 amino acids: CSVGSGWSYNEQFF. The CDR3 DNA sequence: TGCAGCGTTGGTAGCGGTTGGTCCTACAATGAGCAGTTCTTC.

This rearrangement joins TRBV20-1 to TRBJ2-1, with D tentatively TRBD2 (6 bases). Germline CDR1 and CDR2: DFQATT and SNEGSKA (reference sequence). V shed 2 bases and J shed 0 bases, with 11 bases lying between them. The CDR3 is 15 residues long. CDR3 residues: CSARRRGSSYNEQFF. For the CDR3, the DNA is TGCAGTGCTAGAAGACGGGGGAGCTCCTACAATGAGCAGTTCTTC.